The T cell receptor beta chain under discussion was sequenced for a study of T cell repertoires and Cas9 in healthy adults (dated by TCRdb to 2017 to 2018). Regarding the research as a whole: Within the CD4 and CD8 compartments, SpCas9-reactive T cells were assessed for multi-effector potency, cytotoxicity and lineage determination. The study looked at preexisting T cell immunity to the Streptococcus pyogenes Cas9 nuclease (SpCas9), which is used in CRISPR gene editing.

As regards this clone: The antigen it binds to is not known. It has no much larger one-base neighbor in the sample; base qualities were not kept.

Healthy humans served as the donors. The library was produced with the immunoSEQ multiplex PCR assay. As stored in TCRdb, this immuneACCESS dataset retains in-frame rearrangements with V and J assigned. A fraction of the clones does not appear; measured against another copy, unresolved V genes explain less than half of the discrepancy, and the remainder lacks a known reason. The sample contains some 20,000 clones, roughly nine tenths of them found a single time. Of the sample, less than 2% is held by the ten largest clones. Results the study describes overall, beyond this receptor: In vitro, the proliferation and function of SpCas9-reactive effector T cells were reported to be mitigated by SpCas9-reactive regulatory T cells.

Measured from the cysteine to the phenylalanine, the CDR3 is 12 residues long. Just the 36-base CDR3 DNA is kept, in frame starting at base 1. The CDR1 and CDR2 encoded by the germline V gene are SQVTM and ANQGSEA. V is reduced by 5 bases and J by 7 bases, leaving a spacing of 12 bases between them. The clonotype was recovered from a human donor in good health. The sample was CD4+ effector T cells (CD127+, CD25-, CD137-, CD154-) from PBMCs; culture status not recorded. Here the chain combines TRBV29-1 and TRBJ2-1, with a weak D call of TRBD2 (6 bases match). The CDR3 has the sequence CSVLRLGNEQFF. The DNA sequence reads TGCAGCGTTCTTAGACTAGGAAATGAGCAGTTCTTC.